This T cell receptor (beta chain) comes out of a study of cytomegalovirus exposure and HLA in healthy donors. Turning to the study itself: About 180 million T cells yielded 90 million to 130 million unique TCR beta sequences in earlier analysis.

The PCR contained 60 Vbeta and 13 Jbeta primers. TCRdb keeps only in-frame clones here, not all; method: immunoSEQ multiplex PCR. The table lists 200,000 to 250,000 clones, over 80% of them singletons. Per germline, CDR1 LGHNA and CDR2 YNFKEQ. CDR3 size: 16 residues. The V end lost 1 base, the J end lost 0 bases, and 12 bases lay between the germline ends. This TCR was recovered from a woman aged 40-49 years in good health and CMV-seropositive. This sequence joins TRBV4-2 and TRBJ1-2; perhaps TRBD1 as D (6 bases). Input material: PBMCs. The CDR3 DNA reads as TGTGCCAGCAGCCAAGCATGGACAGCTCCTAACTATGGCTACACCTTC. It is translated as CASSQAWTAPNYGYTF.